This T cell receptor beta chain was recorded in a study of beta chain features in type 1 diabetes. The study's findings and limits: A closer apparent resemblance between naive, central memory and Treg TCRB repertoires was seen in patients than in healthy donors. All four CD4+ subsets from Type 1 diabetes patients carried moderately but significantly shorter TCRB CDR3s.

Reverse transcribing all isolated RNA meant expressed TCRB transcripts were sequenced. Method: immunoSEQ multiplex PCR; TCRdb's copy keeps in-frame clones and lacks some. The data hold under 350,000 clones, with about 13% observed a single time. The collection from each donor was one heparinised blood draw averaging roughly 100 mL. For this clone: Antigen: not known.

This CDR3 has 14 amino acids. Germline CDR1 MGHRA, CDR2 YSYEKL. Trimming took off 2 bases at V and 1 base at J, with 8 bases between the two ends. The gene calls are TRBV4-1 and TRBJ2-5, with D perhaps matching TRBD1 (6 bases). This TCR came from a young man with type 1 diabetes. Material for sequencing was naive CD4+ T cells from blood. CDR3 sequence: CASSQRTAQETQYF. CDR3 DNA sequence: TGCGCCAGCAGCCAAAGGACAGCCCAAGAGACCCAGTACTTC.